This T cell receptor beta chain was documented in a study of blood T cell repertoires in COVID-19. Study-level background: Whether acute or convalescent, the COVID-19 samples came from the United States, Italy and Spain. From T cells, B-cell-depleted T cells, or PBMCs came the material, which was cDNA or gDNA.

Per the study methods: The assay estimated nucleated cells by amplifying reference gene primers. TCRdb keeps only in-frame clones here, not all; method: immunoSEQ multiplex PCR. That table gives V, J and clone size, and the DNA gave D and trimming. The top ten clones hold roughly 7.3% of a sample with about 100,000 clones, about 90% of them seen once. The germline CDR1 and CDR2 sequences are SEHNR and FQNEAQ (reference sequence). The CDR3 spans 17 residues. With 7 bases removed from V and 4 bases from J, the gap between germline ends came to 25 bases. The gene calls are TRBV7-9 and TRBJ1-1; possible D gene TRBD1, 6 bases. The sequenced material came from peripheral blood. This TCR was recovered from a man aged 30 to 39 in a cohort sampled during active COVID-19. CDR3 region: CASNTQNQRGAGTEAFF. The CDR3 DNA is TGTGCCAGCAACACACAAAATCAGCGGGGGGCGGGCACTGAAGCTTTCTTT. Full variable domain (remainder filled in from reference TRBV7-9 and TRBJ1-1): DTGVSQNPRHKITKRGQNVTFRCDPISEHNRLYWYRQTLGQGPEFLTYFQNEAQLEKSRLLSDRFSAERPKGSFSTLEIQRTEQGDSAMYLCASNTQNQRGAGTEAFFGQGTRLTVV.